The subject of this entry is one T cell receptor beta chain. Its antigen is not identified. The record originates from a study of shared clonotypes between healthy human individuals. Turning to the study itself: Each donor contributed plates that comprised three CD4 naive, three CD4 memory, two CD8 naive and one CD8 memory. The study, taken as a whole, reports: Non-shared clonotypes were found to have lower generation probabilities than the clonotypes that were shared by all four of the sorted-subset donors. Of the naive CD4 clonotypes, roughly 5.5% were shared across several donors.

CD45RO-negative CD8 cells positively selected for CCR7 made up the naive population, which excluded terminally differentiated effector memory CD45RA+ cells. Profiled with immunoSEQ multiplex PCR; TCRdb holds only in-frame clones, not every one. The top ten hold 1.1% of the sample, which has 2 million or so clones, less than 95% seen once. The sample taken for sequencing was naive CD8+ T cells sorted from blood. This clonotype was obtained from a man aged 18 to 30 in good health.

CDR3 protein: CASSLTRTGTGNEQFF. The CDR3 DNA is TGTGCCAGCAGCTTAACCCGAACCGGGACAGGCAATGAGCAGTTCTTC. The rearrangement links TRBV7-8 to TRBJ2-1; 8 nucleotides match TRBD1. The CDR3 sequence is 16 residues long. V was pared by 2 bases and J by 6 bases, with 9 bases of the junction left unmatched. Germline V gene lookup returns CDR1 SGHVS and CDR2 FQNEAQ. Filled out from reference TRBV7-8 and TRBJ2-1, the complete variable domain reads GAGVSQSPRYKVAKRGQDVALRCDPISGHVSLFWYQQALGQGPEFLTYFQNEAQLDKSGLPSDRFFAERPEGSVSTLKIQRTQQEDSAVYLCASSLTRTGTGNEQFFGPGTRLTVL.